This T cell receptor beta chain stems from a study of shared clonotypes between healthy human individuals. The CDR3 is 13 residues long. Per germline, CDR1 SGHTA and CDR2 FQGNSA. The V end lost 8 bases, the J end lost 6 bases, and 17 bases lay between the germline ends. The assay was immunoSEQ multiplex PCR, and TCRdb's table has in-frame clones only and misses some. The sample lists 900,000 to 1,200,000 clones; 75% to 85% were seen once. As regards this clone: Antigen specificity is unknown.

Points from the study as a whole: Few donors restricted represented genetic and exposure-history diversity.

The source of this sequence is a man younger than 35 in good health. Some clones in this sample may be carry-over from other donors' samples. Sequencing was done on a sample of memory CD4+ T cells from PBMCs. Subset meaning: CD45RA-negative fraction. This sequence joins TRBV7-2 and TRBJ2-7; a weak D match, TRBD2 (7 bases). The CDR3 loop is CASGPRRGLEQYF. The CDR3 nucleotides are TGTGCCAGCGGCCCCCGGCGGGGGCTCGAGCAGTACTTC.